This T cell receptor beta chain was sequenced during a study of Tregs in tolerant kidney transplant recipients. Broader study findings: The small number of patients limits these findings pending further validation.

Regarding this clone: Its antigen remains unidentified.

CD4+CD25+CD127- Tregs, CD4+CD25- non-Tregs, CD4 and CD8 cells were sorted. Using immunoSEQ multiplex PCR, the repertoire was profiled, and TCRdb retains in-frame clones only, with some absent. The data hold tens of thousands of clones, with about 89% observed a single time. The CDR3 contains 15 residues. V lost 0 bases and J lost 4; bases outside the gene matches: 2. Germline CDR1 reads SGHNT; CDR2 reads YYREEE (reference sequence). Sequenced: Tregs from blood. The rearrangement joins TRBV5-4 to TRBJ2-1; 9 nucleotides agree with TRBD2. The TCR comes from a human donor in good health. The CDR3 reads CASSLGGRVYNEQFF. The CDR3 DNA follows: TGTGCCAGCAGCTTGGGCGGGAGGGTATACAATGAGCAGTTCTTC.